The present T cell receptor beta chain was sequenced within a study of Ad26.COV2.S vaccination and SARS-CoV-2 variants. Whole-study results and caveats: Considerable breadth of spike-specific CD8+ and CD4+ T cell responses has reportedly been documented following vaccination.

The table came from immunoSEQ multiplex PCR; TCRdb's copy has only in-frame clones and leaves some out. Of roughly 500,000 clones in the sample, 85% to 90% were seen once. Sample treatment: roughly 19 received Ad26.COV2.S at low or high dose, single or two shots; 5 received placebo; per-sample allocation not given. Sampling occurred on day 63 after the first vaccine or placebo injection. Of note for this clone: Its antigen is undetermined.

Trimming cost V 2 bases and J 1 base, with 9 bases left between them. This CDR3 has 14 amino acids. The germline V gene encodes CDR1 SGHAT and CDR2 FQDESV (reference sequence). The clonotype comes from a person between 18 and 65 years old who received the Ad26.COV2.S COVID-19 vaccine or a placebo. This chain uses TRBV11-1 with TRBJ2-7; no definite D call. The sample was peripheral blood, taken in a trial of Ad26.COV2.S vaccine versus placebo. CDR3 coding DNA: TGTGCCAGCAGCTTAATCGGCGAGTCCTACGAGCAGTACTTC. Translating gives CASSLIGESYEQYF.